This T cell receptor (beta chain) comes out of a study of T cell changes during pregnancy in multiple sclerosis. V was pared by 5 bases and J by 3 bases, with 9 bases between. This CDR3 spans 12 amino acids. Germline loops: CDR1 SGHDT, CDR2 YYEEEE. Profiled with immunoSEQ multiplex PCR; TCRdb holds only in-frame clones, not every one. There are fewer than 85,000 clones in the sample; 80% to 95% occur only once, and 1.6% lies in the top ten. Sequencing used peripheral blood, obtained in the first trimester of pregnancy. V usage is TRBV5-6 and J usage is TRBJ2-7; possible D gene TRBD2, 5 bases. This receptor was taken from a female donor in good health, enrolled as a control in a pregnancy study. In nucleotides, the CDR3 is TGTGCCAGCAGTCAAGGAGGCTACGAGCAGTACTTC. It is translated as CASSQGGYEQYF.